This passage covers 10 T cell receptor beta chains from one sample sequenced in a study of cytomegalovirus exposure and HLA in healthy donors. This PCR relied on a set of 60 Vbeta primers and 13 Jbeta primers. Using immunoSEQ multiplex PCR, the repertoire was profiled, and TCRdb retains in-frame clones only, with some absent. The sample has around 140,000 clones; about two thirds are singletons. Sequenced material: PBMCs. Source of these receptors: a woman aged 60-70 years in good health and CMV-seropositive.

This rearrangement joins TRBV4-1 to TRBJ1-1, with TRBD1 identical over 8 bases. This CDR3 spans 15 amino acids. V lost 5 bases and J lost 0; bases outside the gene matches: 5. CDR1 is MGHRA and CDR2 is YSYEKL in the germline V gene. The chain's CDR3 is CASSEPGQVNTEAFF. Written as DNA, the CDR3 is TGCGCCAGCAGCGAACCGGGACAGGTGAACACTGAAGCTTTCTTT.

The chain combines TRBV5-1 with TRBJ1-2, with a weak D call TRBD1 (6 bases). This CDR3 comprises 12 residues. CDR1 and CDR2 from the germline V gene are SGHRS and YFSETQ. V dropped 4 bases and J dropped 6 bases, with 10 bases sitting between them. CDR3 region: CASSAQGDGYTF. The DNA for the CDR3 is TGCGCCAGCAGCGCACAGGGAGATGGCTACACCTTC.

The rearrangement joins TRBV7-9 to TRBJ2-7; 9 nucleotides line up with TRBD1. The trim removed 2 bases at V and 6 bases at J, leaving 8 bases unmatched. Germline assignment: CDR1 SEHNR and CDR2 FQNEAQ (reference sequence). The CDR3 totals 15 residues. In nucleotides, the CDR3 is TGTGCCAGCAGCTTATCAGGGACAGGGTTGGGCGAGCAGTACTTC. It yields the protein CASSLSGTGLGEQYF.

The chain joins TRBV5-1 to TRBJ1-5, with D perhaps matching TRBD1 (5 bases). Germline CDR1 is SGHRS and CDR2 is YFSETQ. The CDR3 loop spans 14 amino acids. V lost 4 bases and J 4 bases, leaving 12 bases between the germline ends. Here the CDR3 reads CASSLQGGNQPQHF. The DNA for the CDR3 is TGCGCCAGCAGCCTCCAGGGAGGGAATCAGCCCCAGCATTTT.

The V gene is TRBV7-9, the J gene TRBJ1-4, with TRBD1 matching 7 bases. Germline loops: CDR1 SEHNR, CDR2 FQNEAQ (reference sequence). The CDR3 has 14 amino acids. V lost 5 bases to trimming and J lost 4 bases; unmatched junction nucleotides: 4. CDR3: CASSRDSRNEKLFF. In DNA, the CDR3 is TGTGCCAGCAGCCGGGACAGCCGTAATGAAAAACTGTTTTTT.

CDR3 loop: CASRPSIRGGRARYDEQFF. CDR3 coding DNA: TGTGCCAGCAGACCTTCAATTCGGGGCGGGAGGGCCAGGTACGATGAGCAGTTCTTC. This chain links TRBV27 with TRBJ2-1, with 9 bases that match TRBD2. Germline assignment: CDR1 MNHEY and CDR2 SMNVEV (reference sequence). This CDR3 is built from 19 residues. V lost 6 bases to trimming and J lost 8 bases; unmatched junction nucleotides: 23.

Only one count was recorded for this clone. The genes are TRBV4-1 and TRBJ2-7, with D perhaps matching TRBD1 (6 bases). The germline V gene has CDR1 MGHRA and CDR2 YSYEKL. The CDR3 length is 14 residues. V lost 5 bases and J 1 base, leaving 12 bases between the germline ends. This CDR3 reads CASSARDTSYEQYF. CDR3 nucleotides: TGCGCCAGCAGCGCCCGGGACACGTCCTACGAGCAGTACTTC.

The chain employs TRBV6-5 and TRBJ1-1; 7 bases fit TRBD1. This CDR3 is 14 amino acids long. Germline CDR1 is MNHEY and CDR2 is SVGAGI. J lost 6 bases, V lost 6 bases, and 10 bases had no gene match. CDR3 sequence: CASSRGTEKAEAFF. The CDR3 DNA sequence: TGTGCCAGCAGCCGAGGGACAGAGAAAGCTGAAGCTTTCTTT.

The V call is TRBV5-1, the J call TRBJ1-2, with D hard to call. The CDR3 sequence is 15 residues long. In germline, CDR1 is SGHRS, CDR2 YFSETQ. Trimming removed 4 bases from V and 2 bases from J, with 15 bases in between. CDR3 loop: CASSANPGVNYGYTF. CDR3 sequence (DNA): TGCGCCAGCAGCGCCAACCCCGGGGTAAACTATGGCTACACCTTC.

This clone showed up just a few times. This chain links TRBV28 with TRBJ1-5, with TRBD1 matching over 7 bases. V lost 3 bases and J lost 4; bases outside the gene matches: 9. This CDR3 spans 16 amino acids. The V gene's germline CDR1 is MDHEN and CDR2 SYDVKM. CDR3 bases: TGTGCCAGCAGTTTGTTACAGGGGAAGGCTAATCAGCCCCAGCATTTT. Amino acid sequence: CASSLLQGKANQPQHF.